The entry that follows covers one T cell receptor (beta chain) sequence. This clonotype was observed a handful of times. Its antigen has not been determined. The record has no base qualities; no much larger clone is one base away. Germline trimming amounts to 3 bases on V and 5 bases on J, with 10 as the count of junction bases outside the gene matches. Counted from cysteine to phenylalanine, this CDR3 has 17 amino acids. The entry retains the CDR3 DNA only, 51 bases that are in frame from base 1. According to the germline V gene, CDR1 reads SGHRS and CDR2 reads YFSETQ. The data were produced on an Illumina HiSeq 2500. Quantitative 5'-RACE with molecular barcodes was the method used to prepare the TCR beta libraries. In the source study's methods: Disease-linked TCR variants were identified with a new computational method built on a probabilistic model of VDJ rearrangement. TCRdb itself trimmed the public reads at Q25 with fastp, ran MiXCR and retained productive beta chains. Here each entry gathers all rows of one CDR3 protein and keeps the most common genes and DNA. None of the V and J calls come from the authors' own analysis; TCRdb made them. The sample has a few hundred thousand distinct CDR3 sequences on record, about 10% of them singletons. Of the sample, 6% to 7.5% is held by the ten largest clones.

The data originate from a study of CD8 T cells in ankylosing spondylitis (dated by TCRdb to about 2017). Concerning the study at large: T cell receptor beta repertoires were profiled in healthy donors and ankylosing spondylitis patients so that disease-linked TCR variants could be found. Peripheral blood was sampled, and synovial fluid was additionally collected from ankylosing spondylitis patients. In total, the full study cohort was made up of some 110 healthy donors and 25 ankylosing spondylitis patients.

Overall results and qualifications from the work: Blood from ankylosing spondylitis patients appeared to be characterized by a TCR beta motif composed of about eight highly homologous amino acid variants. Some motif variants had previously been reported in the synovial fluid and blood of reactive arthritis patients, which suggests shared mechanisms of disease initiation. In peripheral blood, the disease-linked clones were found at relatively low frequencies and had a CD8+ phenotype. Significant enrichment of the disease-linked clones was reported in matched synovial fluid samples from ankylosing spondylitis patients.

The sample taken for sequencing was blood, either unsorted or a sorted T cell fraction (not recorded which). The chain is encoded by TRBV5-1 joined to TRBJ1-5, and TRBD1 aligns with 11 junction nucleotides. This clonotype was obtained from a male donor with ankylosing spondylitis or in good health (not recorded which). The nucleotide sequence is TGCGCCAGCAGCTGGGGAACCGGGACAGGGGGGGATCAGCCCCAGCATTTT. This translates into CASSWGTGTGGDQPQHF.